This T cell receptor (beta chain) was found in a study of shared clonotypes between healthy human individuals. Regarding the study as a whole: Naive CD4 clonotype sharing across several donors was about 5%.

A note on this clone: The target antigen is unknown.

Donors were Caucasian adults residing in Nashville, Tennessee, USA. This CDR3 region has 11 residues. The germline CDR1 and CDR2 sequences are SNHLY and FYNNEI. V lost 8 bases to trimming and J lost 2 bases, with 7 bases between them. The authors distributed each subset's genomic DNA evenly over several immunoSEQ plates. Profiling relied on immunoSEQ multiplex PCR, and the TCRdb table lists in-frame clones only, not all of them. Seen here are 950,000 to 1,100,000 clones, 75% observed once, and the top ten hold approximately 1.5%. This chain uses TRBV2 with TRBJ2-7; D unclear. The TCR originated in a man aged 18-30 years in good health. Sequences were obtained from memory CD4+ T cells sorted from blood. The subset was: CD45RA-negative fraction. CDR3 DNA sequence: TGTGCCAGCGCGCGAGCCTACGAGCAGTACTTC. Protein product: CASARAYEQYF.